The 21 T cell receptor beta chains below were found in one sample sequenced in a study of control samples from healthy donors and cancer patients. Using immunoSEQ multiplex PCR, the repertoire was profiled, and TCRdb retains in-frame clones only, with some absent. The data contain some 97,000 clones, about 88% of them seen just once; the ten biggest clones take up roughly 18%. The sequencing input was blood. The source of these receptors is a woman aged 45-60 years in good health.

In its sample, this clone was seen once. This chain joins TRBV7-2 and TRBJ2-7; D uncertain. Trimming left V 3 bases short and J 2 bases short, with 11 bases between. The CDR3 contains 14 residues. The germline CDR1 and CDR2 sequences are SGHTA and FQGNSA. The CDR3 region is CASSLTTTTYEQYF. The CDR3 coding sequence is TGTGCCAGCAGCTTGACAACAACAACCTACGAGCAGTACTTC.

Ten or more counts support this clone. The chain employs TRBV15 and TRBJ2-5; D is perhaps TRBD1 (5 bases). There are 17 residues in the CDR3. Deletions cut 0 bases from V and 3 bases from J, with 17 bases between. Germline V gene lookup returns CDR1 LNHNV and CDR2 YYDKDF (reference sequence). The CDR3 bases are TGTGCCACCAGCAGAGATTATATGAGGACAACCAAAGAGACCCAGTACTTC. It yields the protein CATSRDYMRTTKETQYF.

Only a few counts were recorded for this clone. The V call is TRBV20-1, the J call TRBJ1-2; D call uncertain. The germline gives CDR1 DFQATT, CDR2 SNEGSKA (reference sequence). This CDR3 has 11 residues. V gave up 5 bases and J gave up 6 bases, with 10 bases separating them. The CDR3 sequence: CSAAPLDGYTF. Here the CDR3 DNA reads TGCAGTGCTGCCCCCCTCGATGGCTACACCTTC.

This chain joins TRBV12-3 or TRBV12-4 and TRBJ1-2; 7 positions match TRBD1. Losses at the gene ends were 5 bases for V and 10 bases for J; bases not matched to a gene: 10. The CDR3 spans 13 residues. DNA for the CDR3: TGTGCCAGCAGTGACAGGGTATCAACGGACTACACCTTC. Its protein product is CASSDRVSTDYTF.

V and J are TRBV28 and TRBJ2-5; D is unresolved. The CDR3 is 15 residues long. Germline V gene lookup returns CDR1 MDHEN and CDR2 SYDVKM. V was clipped by 3 bases and J by 2 bases, with 13 bases between them. The DNA of the CDR3 is TGTGCCAGCAGTTTGTGGGTAGGGCAACAAGAGACCCAGTACTTC. Its protein product is CASSLWVGQQETQYF.

This clone was seen only once. The chain recombines TRBV3-1 (or the pseudogene TRBV3-2) with TRBJ1-5; D remains unclear. The CDR3 loop spans 12 amino acids. Looked up from germline, CDR1 is LGHDT and CDR2 is YNNKEL (reference sequence). Trimming stripped 0 bases from V and 9 bases from J, with 6 bases between. The CDR3, as DNA: TGTGCCAGCAGCCAAGAAAACGGGCCCCAGCATTTT. It specifies CASSQENGPQHF.

The chain combines TRBV25-1 with TRBJ2-1; D gene unclear. With 3 bases removed from V and 12 bases from J, the gap between germline ends came to 12 bases. The CDR3 totals 12 residues. Germline lookup yields CDR1 MGHDK and CDR2 SYGVNS. The CDR3 here is CASSEPFEAQFF. CDR3 nucleotides: TGTGCCAGCAGTGAGCCATTCGAAGCGCAGTTCTTC.

The chain joins TRBV5-4 to TRBJ1-2; 11 positions agree with TRBD1. The CDR3 is 15 amino acids. The J segment lost 7 bases and the V segment lost 6 bases, leaving 11 bases of the junction unmatched. Germline-derived CDR1 and CDR2 are SGHNT and YYREEE (reference sequence). As DNA, the CDR3 is TGTGCCAGCACCTCCCAAGGGACAGGGGGTTTTGGCTACACCTTC. Translated: CASTSQGTGGFGYTF.

V and J are TRBV7-2 and TRBJ1-1, with D maybe TRBD1 (6 bases). CDR1 is SGHTA, CDR2 FQGNSA, per germline. This CDR3 contains 15 residues. Trimming took 5 bases from V and 0 from J, leaving 13 bases between them. The CDR3 loop reads CASSPGAGVNTEAFF. The CDR3 coding sequence is TGTGCCAGCAGCCCAGGGGCAGGGGTGAACACTGAAGCTTTCTTT.

The chain has TRBV7-2 and TRBJ2-3; D possibly corresponds to TRBD1 (6 bases). CDR1 and CDR2 from the germline V gene are SGHTA and FQGNSA. The CDR3 spans 15 residues. V was shortened by 6 bases and J by 3 bases, with 16 bases between the two germline ends. DNA for the CDR3: TGTGCCAGCAGGTTTCTACAGGGTGGAACAGATACGCAGTATTTT. Its protein product is CASRFLQGGTDTQYF.

Comment on this clone: Additional DNA sequences in this sample encode the identical CDR3. The chain joins TRBV3-1 (or the pseudogene TRBV3-2) to TRBJ2-3; no clear D. V was pared by 1 base and J by 6 bases, with 5 bases between. The CDR3 length is 12 residues. Germline CDR1 LGHDT, CDR2 YNNKEL (reference sequence). The CDR3 here is CASSQGADTQYF. The CDR3 coding sequence is TGTGCCAGCAGCCAAGGGGCCGATACGCAGTATTTT.

The V gene is TRBV10-3, the J gene TRBJ2-7; D remains unclear. CDR3 length equals 14 residues. Per germline, CDR1 ENHRY and CDR2 SYGVKD. V lost 3 bases and J lost 2, with 11 bases in between. The CDR3 region is CAISESLLTYEQYF. The CDR3 DNA is TGTGCCATCAGTGAATCCCTACTAACCTACGAGCAGTACTTC.

The rearrangement links TRBV5-6 to TRBJ1-1; no reliable D call. The V gene lost 4 bases and the J gene lost 1 base, with 8 bases spanning the gap. Germline V CDR1 and CDR2: SGHDT, YYEEEE. The length of the CDR3 is 13 residues. CDR3 in DNA: TGTGCCAGCAGCCCCGCGGGGAACACTGAAGCTTTCTTT. It is translated as CASSPAGNTEAFF.

The rearrangement joins TRBV6-4 to TRBJ2-5; D is uncertain. Trimming took off 4 bases at V and 2 bases at J, with 8 bases between the two ends. Germline V gene lookup returns CDR1 MRHNA and CDR2 SNTAGT. The CDR3 has 13 amino acids. CDR3 amino acids: CASSASGQETQYF. The CDR3 DNA reads TGTGCCAGCAGTGCTTCTGGGCAAGAGACCCAGTACTTC.

The chain has TRBV24-1 and TRBJ2-7; tentatively, D is TRBD1 (7 bases). The CDR3 totals 14 residues. Germline CDR1 reads KGHDR; CDR2 reads SFDVKD. Trimming took 8 bases from V and 2 from J, leaving 15 bases between them. The CDR3 DNA sequence: TGTGCCACCAAGTTGACAGGGAGGACCTACGAGCAGTACTTC. Translating gives CATKLTGRTYEQYF.

The V and J genes are TRBV7-9 and TRBJ1-3; 9 positions agree with TRBD1. The CDR3 is made up of 14 amino acids. CDR1 is SEHNR and CDR2 is FQNEAQ in the germline V gene (reference sequence). Trimming took 4 bases from V and 4 from J; bases not matched to a gene: 2. CDR3 DNA sequence: TGTGCCAGCAGCTGGGGGACAGGGGGAAACACCATATATTTT. This sequence encodes CASSWGTGGNTIYF.

The genes are TRBV7-3 and TRBJ2-3; 14 nucleotides match TRBD2. The length of the CDR3 is 16 residues. Germline V gene lookup returns CDR1 SGHTA and CDR2 FQGTGA. J gave up 4 bases and V 5 bases, and 5 bases lay outside the gene matches. The CDR3 sequence: CASSRTSGGLSDTQYF. In nucleotides, the CDR3 is TGTGCCAGCAGCCGGACTAGCGGGGGGCTATCAGATACGCAGTATTTT.

This chain uses TRBV4-2 with TRBJ1-1, with 7 bases fitting TRBD1. CDR1 is LGHNA and CDR2 is YNFKEQ in the germline V gene. This CDR3 region has 14 residues. V was pared by 6 bases and J by 5 bases, with 9 bases of the junction left unmatched. The CDR3 loop reads CASSLGGVKTEAFF. As DNA, the CDR3 is TGTGCCAGCAGTCTAGGGGGCGTAAAAACTGAAGCTTTCTTT.

CDR3 amino acids: CATSDSGPSGEKLFF. The CDR3 DNA follows: TGTGCCACCAGTGATTCAGGGCCTTCTGGAGAAAAACTGTTTTTT. This sequence joins TRBV24-1 and TRBJ1-4, with D maybe TRBD1 (5 bases). Germline CDR1 is KGHDR and CDR2 is SFDVKD. V was shortened by 2 bases and J by 8 bases, with 14 bases between the two germline ends. The CDR3 covers 15 residues.

This clone has only one observation. The V gene is TRBV7-9, the J gene TRBJ2-7, with 7 bases aligning to TRBD1. This CDR3 is built from 17 residues. V trimming: 5 bases; J trimming: 2 bases; junction bases outside the gene matches: 15. CDR1 and CDR2 (germline): SEHNR, FQNEAQ (reference sequence). The DNA for the CDR3 is TGTGCCAGCAGCCCCCCGAGAGGAACAGGGGCAGCCTACGAGCAGTACTTC. It is translated as CASSPPRGTGAAYEQYF.

This clone was seen only once. The V call is TRBV19, the J call TRBJ2-3; 14 nucleotides align to TRBD2. The ends lost 5 bases at V and 6 bases at J; junction bases unmatched: 16. Per germline, CDR1 LNHDA and CDR2 SQIVND (reference sequence). This CDR3 is built from 19 residues. This chain's CDR3 is CASSAGLAGVVRIADTQYF. The CDR3 coding sequence is TGTGCCAGTAGTGCGGGACTAGCGGGAGTGGTGAGGATTGCGGATACGCAGTATTTT.